This TCR beta chain came from a study of shared clonotypes between healthy human individuals. Across the study: Three plates each covered CD4 naive and memory; CD8 naive two, CD8 memory one.

Trimming left V 6 bases short and J 0 bases short, with 3 bases between. Germline V gives CDR1 SNHLY, CDR2 FYNNEI. This CDR3 spans 12 amino acids. At the deep level, the assay was run. Original processing methods: Sequence data from immunoSEQ were junction-only and lacked quality scores; consequently, filtering differed. Clones were sequenced by immunoSEQ multiplex PCR, and TCRdb holds only the in-frame ones, with some missing. That table supplies the V and J calls and clone size; D and trimming were determined from the DNA. The sample lists under 1,100,000 clones; about 74% were seen once. Whole-study results and caveats: In having few donors, the study represented limited genetic and exposure-history diversity.

About this clone: Its matching antigen is unknown.

The source of this sequence is a man aged 18 to 29 in good health. V gene TRBV2 combines with J gene TRBJ2-4; no reliable D call. The sample was memory CD4+ T cells sorted from blood. Subset of the sample: CD45RA-negative fraction. CDR3 sequence (DNA): TGTGCCAGCAGGTTAGCCAAAAACATTCAGTACTTC. This translates into CASRLAKNIQYF.